This T cell receptor (beta chain) was profiled in a study of blood T cells in healthy people across ages. Study-level results: The recorded TCR beta diversity per million T cells decreased in a roughly linear manner with age.

To note about this clonotype: The target antigen is unknown.

A second PCR of 7 to 11 cycles used a sample-barcoded 5' primer and a J-beta primer mix. MiXCR was run by TCRdb on the 5' RACE reads, yielding one entry per CDR3 protein. Of roughly 1,700,000 distinct CDR3 sequences in the sample, 28% were seen once. This CDR3 has 19 amino acids. V was pared by 4 bases and J by 2 bases, with 15 bases of the junction left unmatched. Per the germline V gene, CDR1 is SGHRS and CDR2 is YFSETQ. This clonotype was sampled from a woman in her twenties or thirties in good health. The rearrangement uses TRBV5-1 and TRBJ1-2, with TRBD1 matching 12 bases. Sequenced material: blood. The CDR3 reads CASSPMGRDRGRMNYGYTF. The CDR3 DNA follows: TGCGCCAGCAGCCCGATGGGCCGGGACAGGGGGCGGATGAACTATGGCTACACCTTC.